The 21 T cell receptor beta chains given below trace back to one sample, sequenced in a study of CD8+ T cells in alopecia areata. Treatment meaning: oral pan-JAK inhibitor, 5-10 mg twice daily. Investigators isolated RNA and reverse transcribed it into cDNA to act as the sequencing template. Using immunoSEQ multiplex PCR, the repertoire was profiled, and TCRdb retains in-frame clones only, with some absent. The sample holds about 220,000 clones, under 60% seen once. The sample consisted of CD4+ T cells sorted from blood, taken at week 4, from a patient treated with tofacitinib. The receptors come from a human donor with alopecia areata.

V and J are TRBV11-2 and TRBJ2-3; TRBD2 matches 13 bases. This CDR3 contains 15 residues. The ends lost 5 bases at V and 4 bases at J; junction bases unmatched: 3. From germline, CDR1 is SGHAT and CDR2 FQNNGV. Written as DNA, the CDR3 is TGTGCCAGCAGCGCAACTAGCGGGGGGGCAGATACGCAGTATTTT. Its translation is CASSATSGGADTQYF.

This clone was recorded only once. The chain is built from TRBV4-3 and TRBJ2-2, with D possibly matching TRBD2 (6 bases). CDR1 LGHNA and CDR2 YSLEER come from the germline V gene. Trimming cost V 1 base and J 5 bases, with 11 bases left between them. The CDR3 is 15 residues long. CDR3 sequence: CASSQVGGKTGELFF. The DNA for the CDR3 is TGCGCCAGCAGCCAAGTCGGGGGTAAAACCGGGGAGCTGTTTTTT.

The rearrangement links TRBV7-3 to TRBJ2-5, with D perhaps TRBD1 or TRBD2 (5 bases each). The length of the CDR3 is 14 residues. Germline lookup yields CDR1 SGHTA and CDR2 FQGTGA. V was cut by 1 base and J by 3 bases, with 9 bases left in between. The CDR3 loop reads CASSLSGGEETQYF. Written as DNA, the CDR3 is TGTGCCAGCAGCTTAAGTGGGGGAGAAGAGACCCAGTACTTC.

The chain employs TRBV29-1 and TRBJ1-1; D ambiguous. Germline loops: CDR1 SQVTM, CDR2 ANQGSEA. This CDR3 is 10 amino acids long. The V end was cut by 5 bases, the J end by 5 bases, with 6 bases between. The CDR3 spells CSVKGTEAFF. The CDR3 DNA sequence: TGCAGCGTTAAGGGTACTGAAGCTTTCTTT.

Only a few counts were recorded for this clone. The V gene is TRBV7-2, the J gene TRBJ1-5; D is unclear. This CDR3 region has 12 residues. V dropped 5 bases and J dropped 6 bases, with 8 bases sitting between them. Germline CDR1 and CDR2: SGHTA and FQGNSA. CDR3 region: CASSQNGQPQHF. CDR3 DNA: TGTGCCAGCAGCCAAAACGGTCAGCCCCAGCATTTT.

This clone appeared a few times. V usage is TRBV29-1 and J usage is TRBJ1-1; weak D call: TRBD1 (5 bases). The CDR3 extends over 12 amino acids. The V and J ends lost 5 bases and 1 base respectively, with 8 bases between them. The germline V gene encodes CDR1 SQVTM and CDR2 ANQGSEA. The CDR3 bases are TGCAGCGTTATCGGACAGAACACTGAAGCTTTCTTT. Translation gives CSVIGQNTEAFF.

The chain has TRBV29-1 and TRBJ1-2, with unresolved D. V lost 2 bases to trimming and J lost 3 bases, with 13 bases between them. This CDR3 has 14 amino acids. Germline assignment: CDR1 SQVTM and CDR2 ANQGSEA. The CDR3 spells CSVERGEPYYGYTF. The CDR3 DNA follows: TGCAGCGTTGAACGCGGGGAGCCCTACTATGGCTACACCTTC.

The chain has TRBV7-3 and TRBJ1-1; 7 bases are shared with TRBD1. Per germline, CDR1 SGHTA and CDR2 FQGTGA. V dropped 1 base and J dropped 1; count of bases not matched to a gene: 6. CDR3 size: 16 residues. CDR3 nucleotides: TGTGCCAGCAGCTTAATGCCAGGGGGTGCGAACACTGAAGCTTTCTTT. Residues: CASSLMPGGANTEAFF.

This chain joins TRBV29-1 and TRBJ2-3; D ambiguous. Trimming stripped 6 bases from V and 8 bases from J, with 15 bases between. The CDR3 has 12 residues. The germline gives CDR1 SQVTM, CDR2 ANQGSEA. CDR3 sequence: CSVKTGRATQYF. The CDR3 DNA follows: TGCAGCGTCAAAACTGGCCGGGCTACGCAGTATTTT.

The chain employs TRBV30 and TRBJ2-2; D remains ambiguous. Germline V gene lookup returns CDR1 GTSNPN and CDR2 SVGIG (reference sequence). The CDR3 consists of 11 residues. The V end lost 3 bases, the J end lost 4 bases, and 3 bases lay between the germline ends. The CDR3 DNA reads as TGTGCCTGGAGAGTCACCGGGGAGCTGTTTTTT. Protein product: CAWRVTGELFF.

This clone was counted between two and nine times. The rearrangement links TRBV19 to TRBJ1-2; D not resolved. The CDR3 loop spans 13 amino acids. Germline V gene lookup returns CDR1 LNHDA and CDR2 SQIVND (reference sequence). The V gene lost 2 bases and the J gene lost 3 bases, with 7 bases spanning the gap. For the CDR3, the DNA is TGTGCCAGTAGTATATCGGGTCACTATGGCTACACCTTC. This translates into CASSISGHYGYTF.

V and J are TRBV5-6 and TRBJ2-2; perhaps D is TRBD1 or TRBD2 (6 bases each). V was cut by 2 bases and J by 6 bases, with 17 bases left in between. The CDR3 loop spans 16 amino acids. CDR1 and CDR2 from the germline V gene are SGHDT and YYEEEE. The CDR3 region is CASSFVRSGAAGELFF. CDR3 DNA: TGTGCCAGCAGCTTTGTTCGGTCGGGGGCGGCCGGGGAGCTGTTTTTT.

This clone was picked up a small number of times. This chain uses TRBV19 with TRBJ2-7, with 8 bases that match TRBD1. Germline CDR1 LNHDA, CDR2 SQIVND (reference sequence). The CDR3 contains 14 residues. Unmatched junction bases numbered 9, after V lost 6 bases and J lost 5 bases. CDR3 DNA sequence: TGTGCCAGTAGCCCGGGACAGGTTTTGCACGAGCAGTACTTC. This encodes CASSPGQVLHEQYF.

This chain joins TRBV5-6 and TRBJ1-6; tentatively, D is TRBD1 (6 bases). Germline CDR1 reads SGHDT; CDR2 reads YYEEEE. Trimming removed 2 bases from V and 7 bases from J, with 13 bases in between. The CDR3 is 15 amino acids. The CDR3 is CASSLLNTGNSPLHF. In DNA, the CDR3 is TGTGCCAGCAGCTTACTAAATACAGGGAATTCACCCCTCCACTTT.

The chain recombines TRBV11-2 with TRBJ2-5; D might be TRBD1 (6 bases). Germline V gene sequence: CDR1 SGHAT, CDR2 FQNNGV. V lost 5 bases and J lost 5, with 27 bases in between. This CDR3 has 18 residues. In nucleotides, the CDR3 is TGTGCCAGCAGCAATATCGTCGCCGGGACAAACTTGGGGGAGACCCAGTACTTC. Amino acids: CASSNIVAGTNLGETQYF. The full variable domain, in which reference TRBV11-2 and TRBJ2-5 provide the parts outside the CDR3, is EAGVAQSPRYKIIEKRQSVAFWCNPISGHATLYWYQQILGQGPKLLIQFQNNGVVDDSQLPKDRFSAERLKGVDSTLKIQPAKLEDSAVYLCASSNIVAGTNLGETQYFGPGTRLLVL.

The gene calls are TRBV5-1 and TRBJ2-1; possibly TRBD2 for D (5 bases). Germline CDR1 reads SGHRS; CDR2 reads YFSETQ. CDR3 length: 16 residues. V lost 3 bases, J lost 7 bases, and 20 bases lay in between. CDR3 in amino acids: CASSSTSNTRRNEQFF. The CDR3, as DNA: TGCGCCAGCAGCTCCACCAGCAATACTAGGCGTAATGAGCAGTTCTTC. The whole variable domain, remainder taken from reference TRBV5-1 and TRBJ2-1, is KAGVTQTPRYLIKTRGQQVTLSCSPISGHRSVSWYQQTPGQGLQFLFEYFSETQRNKGNFPGRFSGRQFSNSRSEMNVSTLELGDSALYLCASSSTSNTRRNEQFFGPGTRLTVL.

This clone came up a few times. The chain employs TRBV29-1 and TRBJ2-1; 9 nucleotides line up with TRBD1. CDR1 and CDR2 (germline): SQVTM, ANQGSEA. The CDR3 runs to 21 residues. Losses at the gene ends were 3 bases for V and 0 bases for J; bases not matched to a gene: 21. CDR3 coding DNA: TGCAGCGTTGAGTATTCGGGGCTCCGGGACAGGGACCATAGCTCCTACAATGAGCAGTTCTTC. Translation gives CSVEYSGLRDRDHSSYNEQFF.

This chain joins TRBV4-3 and TRBJ2-5; 11 bases fit TRBD2. V lost 0 bases to trimming and J lost 2 bases; unmatched junction nucleotides: 8. The CDR3 covers 18 residues. CDR1 is LGHNA and CDR2 is YSLEER in the germline V gene. The CDR3 DNA reads TGCGCCAGCAGCCAAGATCGGCCTAGCGGGGGGTTACAAGAGACCCAGTACTTC. Translating gives CASSQDRPSGGLQETQYF.

V and J are TRBV6-5 and TRBJ2-6; D not certain. Trimming shortened V by 2 bases and J by 0 bases, and 2 bases separated the two germline ends. Germline assignment: CDR1 MNHEY and CDR2 SVGAGI. The length of the CDR3 is 14 residues. In DNA, the CDR3 is TGTGCCAGCAGTTACACCTCTGGGGCCAACGTCCTGACTTTC. Residues: CASSYTSGANVLTF.

The chain links TRBV30 to TRBJ1-3, with a tentative D call TRBD1 (5 bases). The CDR3 totals 15 residues. CDR1 is GTSNPN and CDR2 is SVGIG in the germline V gene (reference sequence). V was clipped by 0 bases and J by 0 bases, with 9 bases between them. The CDR3 is CAWSVGGLSGNTIYF. CDR3 in DNA: TGTGCCTGGAGTGTCGGGGGACTCTCTGGAAACACCATATATTTT.

The chain carries TRBV25-1 and TRBJ1-6, with D hard to call. V gave up 2 bases and J gave up 6 bases, with 11 bases separating them. The CDR3 runs 15 residues. The germline gives CDR1 MGHDK, CDR2 SYGVNS. As DNA, the CDR3 is TGTGCCAGCAGTGAAGGGCAGTTACTTAATTCACCCCTCCACTTT. Translated, it gives CASSEGQLLNSPLHF.